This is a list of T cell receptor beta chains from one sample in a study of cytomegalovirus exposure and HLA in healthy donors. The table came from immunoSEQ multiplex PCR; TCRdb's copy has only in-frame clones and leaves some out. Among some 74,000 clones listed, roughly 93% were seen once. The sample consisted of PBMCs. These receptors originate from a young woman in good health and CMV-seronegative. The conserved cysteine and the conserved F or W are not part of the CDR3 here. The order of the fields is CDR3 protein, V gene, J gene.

CDR3: ASTLQGRLGEKLF
V: TRBV2
J: TRBJ1-4

CDR3: ASSYMRVVMNTEAF
V: TRBV6-5
J: TRBJ1-1

CDR3: ASRASEGYNEQF
V: TRBV6-5
J: TRBJ2-1

CDR3: ASSLWFRETGDNQPQH
V: TRBV27
J: TRBJ1-5

CDR3: ASSPGQMNTEAF
V: TRBV9
J: TRBJ1-1

CDR3: ASSQGNRGFYEQY
V: TRBV4-3
J: TRBJ2-7

CDR3: ASRVTGPDYQPQH
V: TRBV10-1
J: TRBJ1-5

CDR3: ASTYGRGLLGTEAF
V: TRBV11-2
J: TRBJ1-1

CDR3: ASSSPLNRAGREQY
V: TRBV28
J: TRBJ2-7

CDR3: ASSAPQGGVPEAF
V: TRBV9
J: TRBJ1-1

CDR3: ASSTSTGLGGTDTQY
V: TRBV7-9
J: TRBJ2-3

CDR3: ASSPAAVLDTIY
V: TRBV18
J: TRBJ1-3

CDR3: ASSLLGGGAQETQY
V: TRBV28
J: TRBJ2-5

CDR3: ASSPATGMGSEQY
V: TRBV7-4
J: TRBJ2-7

CDR3: ASSERQENSPLH
V: TRBV6-1
J: TRBJ1-6

CDR3: ASSQDREEWGTDTQY
V: TRBV4-1
J: TRBJ2-3

CDR3: ASSNGGQKETQY
V: TRBV7-9
J: TRBJ2-5

CDR3: ASSPTGVNYGYT
V: TRBV27
J: TRBJ1-2

CDR3: ASSVLAGVRDTQY
V: TRBV9
J: TRBJ2-3

CDR3: AWSVAGVNTDTQY
V: TRBV30
J: TRBJ2-3

CDR3: ASSQGTSGKEDTQY
V: TRBV7-8
J: TRBJ2-3

CDR3: ASILSSPGQGNYEQY
V: TRBV28
J: TRBJ2-7

CDR3: ASSTQGFGEQY
V: TRBV19
J: TRBJ2-7

CDR3: ASSILATGINNQPQH
V: TRBV19
J: TRBJ1-5

CDR3: ASSPDRGNEKLF
V: TRBV18
J: TRBJ1-4

CDR3: ASSPDRTQGNTIY
V: TRBV7-7
J: TRBJ1-3

CDR3: ASSPGTGNGVTPLH
V: TRBV27
J: TRBJ1-6

CDR3: ASRTGVVGGEQY
V: TRBV6-1
J: TRBJ2-7

CDR3: ASSRRYGGHNEQF
V: TRBV7-9
J: TRBJ2-1

CDR3: ASSLGLPGVSNQPQH
V: TRBV11-2
J: TRBJ1-5

CDR3: ASSESGRVEQY
V: TRBV25-1
J: TRBJ2-7

CDR3: ASSLAAGVKETQY
V: TRBV5-5
J: TRBJ2-5

CDR3: ASSDRGAGYGYT
V: TRBV2
J: TRBJ1-2

CDR3: ASSPRTSGRQYEQY
V: TRBV5-1
J: TRBJ2-7

CDR3: ASSLQGNYGYT
V: TRBV5-4
J: TRBJ1-2

CDR3: ASSRLAEDTQY
V: TRBV2
J: TRBJ2-3

CDR3: ASASGREAAKNIQY
V: TRBV6-6
J: TRBJ2-4

CDR3: ATSGLARNEQF
V: TRBV15
J: TRBJ2-1

CDR3: ASSSPGYYTEAF
V: TRBV6-5
J: TRBJ1-1

CDR3: ASSGQGVTEAF
V: TRBV19
J: TRBJ1-1

CDR3: ASSLPPNTGELF
V: TRBV7-3
J: TRBJ2-2

CDR3: ASSQAPHNSPLH
V: TRBV25-1
J: TRBJ1-6

CDR3: ASSSGGNEQF
V: TRBV5-4
J: TRBJ2-1

CDR3: ATDRRVGNQPQH
V: TRBV19
J: TRBJ1-5

CDR3: ASSEPPLPRRDSFEETQY
V: TRBV10-2
J: TRBJ2-5